The 32 T cell receptor beta chains in this list originate from one sample, sequenced in a study of shared clonotypes between healthy human individuals. Clones were sequenced by immunoSEQ multiplex PCR, and TCRdb holds only the in-frame ones, with some missing. This table has about 470,000 clones, more than 75% appearing once. Sequenced input: PBMCs. Every receptor here comes from a woman in her thirties or forties in good health. Some clones in this sample may be carry-over from other donors' samples.

This clone was recorded many times. The chain is built from TRBV29-1 and TRBJ2-7; 8 bases match TRBD1. CDR1 is SQVTM, CDR2 ANQGSEA, per germline. The V and J ends lost 7 bases and 2 bases, in that order; junction bases with no gene match: 7. This CDR3 has 13 amino acids. This chain's CDR3 is CSAGTGEPYEQYF. CDR3 bases: TGCAGCGCCGGGACAGGAGAGCCCTACGAGCAGTACTTC.

J is TRBJ1-1 and V is TRBV5-1, with D perhaps TRBD1 (5 bases). This CDR3 is 14 amino acids long. The V and J ends lost 0 bases and 5 bases respectively, with 11 bases between them. CDR1 is SGHRS and CDR2 is YFSETQ in the germline V gene. The CDR3 spells CASSLAGGFTEAFF. The DNA for the CDR3 is TGCGCCAGCAGCTTGGCCGGGGGGTTTACTGAAGCTTTCTTT.

This clone has a single count. This rearrangement joins TRBV5-1 to TRBJ2-1; no firm D call. The V end lost 0 bases, the J end lost 1 base, and 5 bases lay between the germline ends. CDR1 and CDR2 from the germline V gene are SGHRS and YFSETQ. The CDR3 has 14 amino acids. The CDR3 nucleotides read TGCGCCAGCAGCTTGGACAGTTCCTACAATGAGCAGTTCTTC. It specifies CASSLDSSYNEQFF. Complete variable domain (other parts from reference TRBV5-1 and TRBJ2-1): KAGVTQTPRYLIKTRGQQVTLSCSPISGHRSVSWYQQTPGQGLQFLFEYFSETQRNKGNFPGRFSGRQFSNSRSEMNVSTLELGDSALYLCASSLDSSYNEQFFGPGTRLTVL.

A note on this clone: Its ends do not fully match the called genes, so a read error is possible. The rearrangement joins TRBV4-1 to TRBJ2-7; the match to TRBD2 covers 10 bases. CDR1 and CDR2 (germline): MGHRA, YSYEKL. The CDR3 has 16 amino acids. The chain's CDR3 is CASSQSSSGSLYEQCF. CDR3 coding DNA: TGCGCCAGCAGCCAATCCTCTAGCGGGAGTCTCTACGAGCAGTGCTTC.

In its sample, this clone was seen a few times. The V and J genes are TRBV6-1 and TRBJ1-4; TRBD1 matches 7 bases. The germline V gene has CDR1 MNHNS and CDR2 SASEGT. The CDR3 is made up of 15 amino acids. Trimming took 7 bases from V and 5 from J; bases not matched to a gene: 10. The CDR3 DNA reads as TGTGCCAGCAATATAAGACAGGGCCAGAATGAAAAACTGTTTTTT. Translation: CASNIRQGQNEKLFF.

The V gene is TRBV27, the J gene TRBJ2-7; tentatively, D is TRBD2 (6 bases). Per germline, CDR1 MNHEY and CDR2 SMNVEV (reference sequence). V lost 5 bases, J lost 2 bases, and 16 bases lay in between. CDR3 length: 15 residues. In DNA form, the CDR3 reads TGTGCCAGCAGTCAGGCGGGGCCTAATACCTACGAGCAGTACTTC. Its translation is CASSQAGPNTYEQYF.

The genes are TRBV27 and TRBJ1-4; possible D gene TRBD1, 6 bases. The V and J ends lost 4 bases and 5 bases respectively, with 11 bases between them. The CDR3 contains 14 residues. Per the germline V gene, CDR1 is MNHEY and CDR2 is SMNVEV (reference sequence). This CDR3 is CASSSDRSNEKLFF. CDR3 nucleotides: TGTGCCAGCAGTTCCGACAGGTCAAATGAAAAACTGTTTTTT.

This chain joins TRBV19 and TRBJ2-3; 9 bases line up with TRBD1. CDR1 is LNHDA and CDR2 is SQIVND in the germline V gene (reference sequence). This CDR3 is built from 13 residues. Trimming removed 11 bases from V and 2 bases from J; junction bases left unmatched: 5. The CDR3 protein is CALRDRVTDTQYF. In nucleotides, the CDR3 is TGTGCCCTCAGGGACAGGGTCACAGATACGCAGTATTTT. The variable domain in full, with the rest retrieved from reference TRBV19 and TRBJ2-3, is DGGITQSPKYLFRKEGQNVTLSCEQNLNHDAMYWYRQDPGQGLRLIYYSQIVNDFQKGDIAEGYSVSREKKESFPLTVTSAQKNPTAFYLCALRDRVTDTQYFGPGTRLTVL.

Comments on this clone: A far larger clone is just one base off, so this is likely a read error. The same CDR3 also results from other DNA sequences found in this sample. The chain uses TRBV19 and TRBJ2-1; D uncertain. The germline gives CDR1 LNHDA, CDR2 SQIVND (reference sequence). The CDR3 has 14 amino acids. The V end was cut by 4 bases, the J end by 6 bases, with 13 bases between. The CDR3 here is CASSTLQQSNEQFF. CDR3 coding DNA: TGTGCCAGTAGTACGTTGCAACAGAGCAATGAGCAGTTCTTC. The whole variable domain, filled in from reference TRBV19 and TRBJ2-1, reads DGGITQSPKYLFRKEGQNVTLSCEQNLNHDAMYWYRQDPGQGLRLIYYSQIVNDFQKGDIAEGYSVSREKKESFPLTVTSAQKNPTAFYLCASSTLQQSNEQFFGPGTRLTVL.

CDR3 sequence: CASSTNQQGSGANVLTF. For the CDR3, the DNA is TGTGCCAGCAGTACCAATCAACAGGGCTCTGGGGCCAACGTCCTGACTTTC. V gene TRBV2 combines with J gene TRBJ2-6; D is possibly TRBD1 (6 bases). The CDR3 runs to 17 residues. The V end lost 5 bases, the J end lost 0 bases, and 14 bases lay between the germline ends. CDR1 and CDR2 from the germline V gene are SNHLY and FYNNEI.

This chain joins TRBV7-2 and TRBJ2-1; TRBD2 is a possible D gene (5 bases). Per the germline V gene, CDR1 is SGHTA and CDR2 is FQGNSA. V was clipped by 5 bases and J by 2 bases, with 10 bases between them. The CDR3 loop spans 14 amino acids. CDR3 bases: TGTGCCAGCAGCAAAAGCGGTGCCTACAATGAGCAGTTCTTC. Translated, it gives CASSKSGAYNEQFF.

The chain links TRBV6-5 to TRBJ2-7, with a weak D call TRBD2 (6 bases). This CDR3 comprises 11 residues. The V end was cut by 6 bases, the J end by 10 bases, with 13 bases between. The germline gives CDR1 MNHEY, CDR2 SVGAGI. The DNA of the CDR3 is TGTGCCAGCAGCGGAGGGATAGCCCAGTACTTC. Its protein is CASSGGIAQYF.

The chain employs TRBV6-5 and TRBJ2-7; the D gene could be TRBD1 or TRBD2 (6 bases each). The CDR3 runs to 13 residues. The germline CDR1 and CDR2 sequences are MNHEY and SVGAGI. Trimming took off 2 bases at V and 4 bases at J, with 9 bases between the two ends. CDR3 residues: CASSYGGQYEQYF. The CDR3 bases are TGTGCCAGCAGTTACGGGGGGCAGTACGAGCAGTACTTC.

The chain joins TRBV25-1 to TRBJ2-5, with D unclear. The CDR3 loop spans 11 amino acids. The V end was cut by 4 bases, the J end by 4 bases, with 4 bases between. Germline CDR1 is MGHDK and CDR2 is SYGVNS. The CDR3 here is CASSVGETQYF. The CDR3 nucleotides read TGTGCCAGCAGTGTAGGAGAGACCCAGTACTTC.

This sequence joins TRBV27 and TRBJ2-7, with 8 bases matching TRBD1. The trim removed 2 bases at V and 2 bases at J, leaving 5 bases unmatched. The germline V gene encodes CDR1 MNHEY and CDR2 SMNVEV (reference sequence). This CDR3 contains 15 residues. The CDR3 DNA sequence: TGTGCCAGCAGTTTACGACAGGGGAATCCCTACGAGCAGTACTTC. It yields the protein CASSLRQGNPYEQYF.

The J gene is TRBJ2-6, the V gene TRBV19; D tentatively reads TRBD1 or TRBD2 (5 bases each). CDR3 length equals 15 residues. V lost 4 bases and J 7 bases, leaving 14 bases between the germline ends. Germline V gene lookup returns CDR1 LNHDA and CDR2 SQIVND (reference sequence). The CDR3 DNA sequence: TGTGCCAGTAGTAGTTCGGGGCTACGAGCCAACGTCCTGACTTTC. It specifies CASSSSGLRANVLTF.

This clone was counted a few times. The rearrangement uses TRBV6-1 and TRBJ2-6; D is undetermined. CDR3 length: 16 amino acids. Trimming took 2 bases from V and 0 from J, leaving 8 bases between them. In germline, CDR1 is MNHNS, CDR2 SASEGT. CDR3 region: CASSENESSGANVLTF. DNA for the CDR3: TGTGCCAGCAGTGAAAATGAGAGCTCTGGGGCCAACGTCCTGACTTTC.

This CDR3 reads CAISEGDRTYEQYF. The CDR3 nucleotides read TGTGCCATCAGTGAGGGGGACAGAACCTACGAGCAGTACTTC. The rearrangement links TRBV10-3 to TRBJ2-5, with 7 positions matching TRBD1. The J call is in doubt because the DNA end fits TRBJ2-7 better. This CDR3 has 14 residues. Germline V lookup: CDR1 ENHRY, CDR2 SYGVKD.

The chain uses TRBV28 and TRBJ2-6, with D maybe TRBD2 (6 bases). The CDR3 has 18 amino acids. Germline assignment: CDR1 MDHEN and CDR2 SYDVKM. Trimming removed 1 base from V and 2 bases from J, with 15 bases in between. CDR3 sequence: CASSLFWGREAGANVLTF. The CDR3 DNA reads TGTGCCAGCAGTTTATTTTGGGGCAGGGAGGCTGGGGCCAACGTCCTGACTTTC. Complete variable domain (other parts from reference TRBV28 and TRBJ2-6): DVKVTQSSRYLVKRTGEKVFLECVQDMDHENMFWYRQDPGLGLRLIYFSYDVKMKEKGDIPEGYSVSREKKERFSLILESASTNQTSMYLCASSLFWGREAGANVLTFGAGSRLTVL.

The chain combines TRBV9 with TRBJ2-5; D may match TRBD1 or TRBD2 (5 bases each). Trimming stripped 0 bases from V and 0 bases from J, with 6 bases between. CDR1 is SGDLS and CDR2 is YYNGEE in the germline V gene. This CDR3 has 14 residues. The CDR3 DNA follows: TGTGCCAGCAGCGTAGGGGGGAACCAAGAGACCCAGTACTTC. Protein product: CASSVGGNQETQYF.

J is TRBJ1-2 and V is TRBV28, with 8 bases fitting TRBD1. J gave up 7 bases and V 2 bases, and 3 bases lay outside the gene matches. The length of the CDR3 is 13 residues. CDR1 is MDHEN, CDR2 SYDVKM, per germline. The CDR3 sequence: CASSLRTGGGYTF. The CDR3 region has the DNA TGTGCCAGCAGTTTAAGAACAGGGGGTGGCTACACCTTC.

This sequence joins TRBV10-2 and TRBJ2-1; TRBD2 matches 10 bases. CDR3 length: 13 amino acids. Germline V gene data show CDR1 as WSHSY and CDR2 as SAAADI. V lost 9 bases to trimming and J lost 5 bases; unmatched junction nucleotides: 4. DNA of the CDR3: TGCGCCAGTAGACTAGCGGGTAACAATGAGCAGTTCTTC. This codes for CASRLAGNNEQFF.

This clone has just a few counts. V and J are TRBV4-2 and TRBJ1-6; no firm D call. Germline assignment: CDR1 LGHNA and CDR2 YNFKEQ. The CDR3 contains 15 residues. V shed 2 bases and J shed 10 bases, with 15 bases lying between them. This chain's CDR3 is CASSQPDTVTSPLHF. CDR3 nucleotide sequence: TGTGCCAGCAGCCAACCCGACACTGTTACATCACCCCTCCACTTT.

The J gene is TRBJ1-5, the V gene TRBV5-1; TRBD1 might be the D (5 bases). V was pared by 2 bases and J by 2 bases, with 11 bases between. The germline CDR1 and CDR2 sequences are SGHRS and YFSETQ. The CDR3 runs to 15 residues. The CDR3 region has the DNA TGCGCCAGCAGCTTTGGAGGGGAGGGCAATCAGCCCCAGCATTTT. Translation gives CASSFGGEGNQPQHF. Using reference TRBV5-1 and TRBJ1-5 for the parts outside the CDR3, the full variable domain is KAGVTQTPRYLIKTRGQQVTLSCSPISGHRSVSWYQQTPGQGLQFLFEYFSETQRNKGNFPGRFSGRQFSNSRSEMNVSTLELGDSALYLCASSFGGEGNQPQHFGDGTRLSIL.

The chain links TRBV4-3 to TRBJ2-5; D is uncertain. The end of the DNA fits TRBJ2-7 better, so the J call may be wrong. The CDR3 consists of 15 residues. Germline CDR1 and CDR2: LGHNA and YSLEER. The CDR3 sequence is CASSLSAGRSYEQYF. DNA of the CDR3: TGCGCCAGCAGCCTGTCCGCAGGACGGTCCTACGAGCAGTACTTC.

This clone was detected once. The V call is TRBV10-3, the J call TRBJ1-1, with D possibly matching TRBD1 (5 bases). The CDR3 is made up of 13 amino acids. In germline, CDR1 is ENHRY, CDR2 SYGVKD. The germline V and J ends were trimmed by 4 bases and 5 bases, with 11 bases remaining between them. The CDR3 nucleotides are TGTGCCATCAGTGTGTCAGGGAGTACTGAAGCTTTCTTT. Its translation is CAISVSGSTEAFF.

Many counts were recorded for this clone. The chain uses TRBV27 and TRBJ1-1; D is unclear. CDR1 and CDR2 from the germline V gene are MNHEY and SMNVEV (reference sequence). V gave up 2 bases and J gave up 1 base, with 8 bases separating them. CDR3 length equals 14 residues. Here the CDR3 reads CASSLSVGNTEAFF. DNA of the CDR3: TGTGCCAGCAGTTTAAGTGTCGGGAACACTGAAGCTTTCTTT.

This chain connects TRBV4-3 to TRBJ2-2; D unclear. Germline lookup yields CDR1 LGHNA and CDR2 YSLEER. V was cut by 1 base and J by 4 bases, with 10 bases left in between. The CDR3 extends over 15 amino acids. CDR3 in amino acids: CASSQGSLSTGELFF. The CDR3 DNA follows: TGCGCCAGCAGCCAAGGTAGCTTGAGCACCGGGGAGCTGTTTTTT.

The V gene is TRBV7-9, the J gene TRBJ2-3; weak D call: TRBD2 (6 bases). The CDR3 runs 17 residues. Germline-derived CDR1 and CDR2 are SEHNR and FQNEAQ (reference sequence). V was pared by 5 bases and J by 4 bases, with 22 bases between. Here the CDR3 DNA reads TGTGCCAGCAGCCCACCGAGGGAGCGGAGGGATTCAGATACGCAGTATTTT. It specifies CASSPPRERRDSDTQYF. The full variable domain, with the rest looked up from reference TRBV7-9 and TRBJ2-3, is DTGVSQNPRHKITKRGQNVTFRCDPISEHNRLYWYRQTLGQGPEFLTYFQNEAQLEKSRLLSDRFSAERPKGSFSTLEIQRTEQGDSAMYLCASSPPRERRDSDTQYFGPGTRLTVL.

The genes are TRBV7-9 and TRBJ2-7; D uncertain. This CDR3 comprises 11 residues. The germline V gene encodes CDR1 SEHNR and CDR2 FQNEAQ (reference sequence). Trimming left V 5 bases short and J 6 bases short, with 8 bases between. The CDR3 is CASSTRTEQYF. CDR3 DNA sequence: TGTGCCAGCAGCACAAGGACCGAGCAGTACTTC. The full variable domain, rest sourced from reference TRBV7-9 and TRBJ2-7, is DTGVSQNPRHKITKRGQNVTFRCDPISEHNRLYWYRQTLGQGPEFLTYFQNEAQLEKSRLLSDRFSAERPKGSFSTLEIQRTEQGDSAMYLCASSTRTEQYFGPGTRLTVT.

This chain uses TRBV9 with TRBJ2-7, with D possibly called TRBD1 or TRBD2 (6 bases each). CDR1 is SGDLS, CDR2 YYNGEE, per germline. Trimming took off 2 bases at V and 5 bases at J, with 23 bases between the two ends. The CDR3 covers 17 residues. CDR3 sequence (DNA): TGTGCCAGCAGCGTTGGGGGGCTCCCGTCTCGGTCGCACGAGCAGTACTTC. This codes for CASSVGGLPSRSHEQYF. Complete variable domain (other parts from reference TRBV9 and TRBJ2-7): DSGVTQTPKHLITATGQRVTLRCSPRSGDLSVYWYQQSLDQGLQFLIQYYNGEERAKGNILERFSAQQFPDLHSELNLSSLELGDSALYFCASSVGGLPSRSHEQYFGPGTRLTVT.

The count of this clone is one. The J gene is TRBJ2-2, the V gene TRBV7-2, with D perhaps assigned TRBD1 or TRBD2 (6 bases each). CDR1 SGHTA and CDR2 FQGNSA come from the germline V gene. V lost 4 bases and J 0 bases, leaving 12 bases between the germline ends. This CDR3 contains 16 residues. CDR3 region: CASSSPGAANTGELFF. In nucleotides, the CDR3 is TGTGCCAGCAGCTCCCCGGGGGCTGCGAACACCGGGGAGCTGTTTTTT.